This T cell receptor beta chain was recovered during a study of technical replicates of blood from a handful of donors. CDR1 is SNHLY and CDR2 is FYNNEI in the germline V gene. The junction had 4 bases not matched to a gene; V was cut back by 5 bases and J by 7 bases. CDR3 length: 13 residues. Sequencing was performed with immunoSEQ multiplex PCR; in TCRdb, only in-frame clones are kept and a portion is missing. The sample carries 95,000 to 100,000 clones, under 96% recorded once. J is TRBJ1-5 and V is TRBV2; the match to TRBD1 covers 8 bases. The sample comprised T cells isolated from PBMCs. The clonotype comes from a human donor in good health. The CDR3 loop reads CASSSGGRQPQHF. The DNA for the CDR3 is TGTGCCAGCAGTTCAGGGGGCAGACAGCCCCAGCATTTT.